These T cell receptor beta chains were read from a single sample in a study of blood T cells in healthy people across ages. TCRdb used MiXCR to reprocess the 5' RACE reads, holding one entry per CDR3 protein. Here the sample spans hundreds of thousands of distinct CDR3 sequences, under 65% being singletons. The specimen was blood. Receptor source: a man between 60 and 75 years old in good health. Each CDR3 is given with its conserved first and last residue. D genes are given only for firm matches. Where a row states a size, it is once, few, many or the class of an expanded clone; other rows omit it.

CDR3aa | CDR3nt | j_gene | d_gene | abundance | v_gene
CASSSQLYNEQFF | TGTGCCAGCAGTTCCCAGCTTTACAATGAGCAGTTCTTC | TRBJ2-1 | - | few | TRBV6-2/TRBV6-3
CASSLGGASIIEQYF | TGTGCCAGCAGTCTCGGGGGGGCCTCAATCATTGAGCAGTACTTC | TRBJ2-5 | TRBD2 | - | TRBV2
CASSAGAGGANERFF | TGTGCCAGCTCAGCCGGCGCAGGGGGGGCCAATGAGCGGTTCTTC | TRBJ2-1 | - | once | TRBV18
CASKTEVYEQYF | TGTGCCAGCAAGACAGAGGTTTACGAGCAGTACTTC | TRBJ2-7 | - | - | TRBV6-2/TRBV6-3
CSFRAGGRDTQYF | TGCAGCTTTAGGGCGGGAGGGAGAGATACGCAGTATTTT | TRBJ2-3 | TRBD2 | once | TRBV29-1
CASSDFITEAFF | TGCGCCAGCAGCGACTTCATCACTGAAGCTTTCTTT | TRBJ1-1 | - | - | TRBV5-1
CATSDAQGKKTQYF | TGTGCCACCAGTGACGCACAGGGGAAAAAGACCCAGTACTTC | TRBJ2-5 | TRBD1 | - | TRBV24-1
CASSIPRQASGANVLTF | TGTGCCAGTAGTATCCCCAGACAAGCCTCTGGGGCTAACGTCCTGACTTTC | TRBJ2-6 | - | few | TRBV19
CASNRLAGGFGETQYF | TGTGCCAGCAATCGACTAGCGGGGGGTTTTGGAGAGACCCAGTACTTC | TRBJ2-5 | TRBD2 | - | TRBV6-2/TRBV6-3
CASSTTIGGANLAQHF | TGTGCCAGCAGCACTACCATAGGGGGCGCGAATCTTGCCCAGCATTTT | TRBJ1-5 | TRBD1 | - | TRBV25-1
CASSQAQGRLLHF | TGTGCCAGCAGCCAAGCTCAGGGTCGGCTCCTCCACTTT | TRBJ1-6 | - | once | TRBV14
CAIRRDYANYGYTF | TGTGCCATCAGACGGGACTACGCTAACTATGGCTACACCTTC | TRBJ1-2 | - | - | TRBV10-3
CSAMVVLAGQAEAFF | TGCAGTGCCATGGTAGTTTTGGCGGGCCAGGCTGAAGCTTTCTTT | TRBJ1-1 | - | - | TRBV20-1
CASSLGRLAGTQETQYF | TGTGCCAGCAGCTTGGGCAGACTAGCGGGGACCCAAGAGACCCAGTACTTC | TRBJ2-5 | TRBD2 | few | TRBV5-6
CASSQDLGREQYF | TGCGCCAGCAGCCAAGATCTCGGGAGAGAGCAGTACTTC | TRBJ2-4 | - | - | TRBV4-1
CASSSQGAGASEAFF | TGTGCCAGCAGTTCCCAGGGGGCGGGAGCCAGTGAAGCTTTCTTT | TRBJ1-1 | TRBD1 | - | TRBV6-5
CASSGGLHNNEQFF | TGTGCCAGCAGCGGGGGACTCCACAACAATGAGCAGTTCTTC | TRBJ2-1 | - | - | TRBV3-1
CASSPWDRDSPLHF | TGTGCCAGCAGCCCTTGGGACAGAGATTCACCCCTCCACTTT | TRBJ1-6 | TRBD1 | - | TRBV9
CASSLDGLVAADTQYF | TGTGCCAGCAGTTTAGACGGACTAGTCGCGGCAGATACGCAGTATTTT | TRBJ2-3 | TRBD2 | - | TRBV12-3/TRBV12-4
CASSFGRGPLARRSTDTQYF | TGTGCCAGCAGTTTCGGCAGGGGGCCCTTGGCTAGACGAAGCACAGATACGCAGTATTTT | TRBJ2-3 | TRBD1 | - | TRBV12-3/TRBV12-4
CASSAPGQGPYEQYF | TGTGCCAGCAGTGCTCCGGGACAGGGCCCCTACGAGCAGTACTTC | TRBJ2-7 | TRBD1 | - | TRBV27
CASRATPNTGELFF | TGTGCCAGCAGGGCGACACCGAACACCGGGGAGCTGTTTTTT | TRBJ2-2 | - | few | TRBV12-3/TRBV12-4
CASSKSDLAKNIQYF | TGTGCCAGCAGTAAATCGGACCTGGCCAAAAACATTCAGTACTTC | TRBJ2-4 | - | few | TRBV5-6
CASSRTGGPTGELFF | TGCGCCAGCAGCCGGACAGGGGGGCCTACCGGGGAGCTGTTTTTT | TRBJ2-2 | TRBD1 | - | TRBV5-1
CASSGEYDGYTF | TGTGCCAGCAGCGGGGAGTACGATGGCTACACCTTC | TRBJ1-2 | - | few | TRBV11-2
CASSLGLAGGIYNEQFF | TGCGCCAGCAGCTTGGGACTAGCGGGGGGGATCTACAATGAGCAGTTCTTC | TRBJ2-1 | TRBD2 | - | TRBV5-1
CASSQMLGGEGYTF | TGTGCCAGCAGCCAAATGTTAGGGGGCGAAGGCTACACCTTC | TRBJ1-2 | TRBD1 | few | TRBV3-1
CASSDSGGRETQYF | TGTGCCAGCAGTGACAGCGGGGGTCGAGAGACCCAGTACTTC | TRBJ2-5 | TRBD2 | - | TRBV6-1
CSATPDRVYAETQYF | TGCAGCGCCACCCCGGACAGGGTATATGCGGAGACCCAGTACTTC | TRBJ2-5 | TRBD1 | - | TRBV29-1
CATSSRGSQETQYF | TGTGCCACCAGCAGCCGGGGTAGCCAAGAGACCCAGTACTTC | TRBJ2-5 | - | few | TRBV15
CAAGRGQGVADTQYF | TGTGCCGCGGGTCGGGGACAGGGGGTAGCAGATACGCAGTATTTT | TRBJ2-3 | TRBD1 | few | TRBV6-5
CASSQRASGGSHNEQFF | TGTGCCAGCAGCCAAAGGGCTAGCGGGGGGTCCCACAATGAGCAGTTCTTC | TRBJ2-1 | TRBD2 | - | TRBV16
CASMRGATKNIQYF | TGTGCCAGCATGCGGGGGGCGACCAAAAACATTCAGTACTTC | TRBJ2-4 | TRBD2 | few | TRBV12-3/TRBV12-4
CSASRDRGLATEAFF | TGCAGTGCTTCCCGGGACAGGGGGCTGGCGACTGAAGCTTTCTTT | TRBJ1-1 | TRBD1 | - | TRBV20-1
CASSQAGRGETQYF | TGCGCCAGCAGCCAAGCCGGCCGGGGAGAGACCCAGTACTTC | TRBJ2-5 | - | - | TRBV4-1
CASSTRDSPEQFF | TGCGCCAGCAGCACCAGGGACAGCCCGGAGCAGTTCTTC | TRBJ2-1 | TRBD1 | - | TRBV5-1
CASSATGWLGTQYF | TGTGCCAGCAGCGCGACAGGGTGGTTGGGGACCCAGTACTTC | TRBJ2-5 | TRBD1 | - | TRBV7-2
CASRNGGPRTEAFF | TGTGCCAGCAGAAACGGGGGGCCGAGAACTGAAGCTTTCTTT | TRBJ1-1 | - | few | TRBV6-2/TRBV6-3
CSGYSGGYTF | TGCAGCGGCTACAGCGGTGGCTACACCTTC | TRBJ1-2 | - | few | TRBV29-1
CASSTRTGGTYGYTF | TGCGCCAGCAGCACCCGGACAGGGGGGACCTATGGCTACACCTTC | TRBJ1-2 | TRBD1 | few | TRBV5-1
CASSSPGQGFMNTEAFF | TGTGCCAGCAGCTCCCCGGGACAGGGCTTTATGAACACTGAAGCTTTCTTT | TRBJ1-1 | TRBD1 | - | TRBV13
CASSQVRGGMNTEAFF | TGTGCCAGCAGCCAAGTCAGGGGGGGCATGAACACTGAAGCTTTCTTT | TRBJ1-1 | TRBD1 | - | TRBV3-1
CSAQWGAIAKNIQYF | TGCAGTGCCCAGTGGGGGGCCATAGCCAAAAACATTCAGTACTTC | TRBJ2-4 | - | once | TRBV20-1
CRPSQGGPSTDTQYF | TGCAGACCTAGTCAAGGGGGCCCTAGCACAGATACGCAGTATTTT | TRBJ2-3 | TRBD1 | - | TRBV20-1
CASSLGAGAGENEQYF | TGTGCCAGCAGCTTAGGGGCGGGCGCGGGCGAGAACGAGCAGTACTTC | TRBJ2-7 | - | - | TRBV7-2
CASMGRGAYNGQFF | TGTGCCAGCATGGGGCGGGGGGCTTACAATGGGCAGTTCTTC | TRBJ2-1 | TRBD2 | - | TRBV6-1
CSAQHRGIQYF | TGCAGTGCCCAGCACAGGGGAATTCAGTACTTC | TRBJ2-4 | TRBD1 | few | TRBV20-1
CASSIEGQRADTQYF | TGTGCCAGTAGTATAGAGGGGCAGAGGGCAGATACGCAGTATTTT | TRBJ2-3 | - | - | TRBV19
CASSIGQPRGYTF | TGTGCCAGTAGTATAGGCCAACCGCGTGGCTACACCTTC | TRBJ1-2 | - | few | TRBV19
CASSLELAGQRDEQFF | TGCGCCAGCAGCTTAGAACTAGCGGGCCAAAGGGATGAGCAGTTCTTC | TRBJ2-1 | TRBD2 | - | TRBV5-1
CASSFGQGGNEQFF | TGTGCCAGCAGCTTCGGACAGGGTGGAAATGAGCAGTTCTTC | TRBJ2-1 | TRBD1 | few | TRBV7-9
CASSLRDSPSYEQYF | TGTGCCAGCAGCCTTCGGGACAGTCCATCCTACGAGCAGTACTTC | TRBJ2-7 | TRBD1 | few | TRBV3-1
CASSKVGGTRGATQETQYF | TGTGCCAGCAGCAAAGTCGGGGGGACCCGGGGGGCCACCCAAGAGACCCAGTACTTC | TRBJ2-5 | - | - | TRBV21-1
CASSVGALNSPPHF | TGTGCCAGCAGCGTAGGTGCCCTGAATTCACCCCCCCACTTT | TRBJ1-6 | - | - | TRBV9
CASITDRGGNTIYF | TGTGCCAGCATCACGGACAGGGGCGGAAACACCATATATTTT | TRBJ1-3 | TRBD1 | - | TRBV28
CASSLARSQTTDTQYF | TGTGCCAGCAGCTTGGCGCGCAGCCAGACCACAGATACGCAGTATTTT | TRBJ2-3 | - | - | TRBV5-6
CASSFGGQFTDTQYF | TGTGCCAGCAGCTTTGGGGGACAATTCACAGATACGCAGTATTTT | TRBJ2-3 | - | - | TRBV5-8
CASSRISGGPQETQYF | TGCGCCAGCAGCCGAATCTCCGGGGGGCCACAAGAGACCCAGTACTTC | TRBJ2-5 | - | few | TRBV5-1
CASSQEGQGPNTEAFF | TGCGCCAGCAGCCAAGAAGGGCAGGGACCTAACACTGAAGCTTTCTTT | TRBJ1-1 | - | once | TRBV4-1